This TCR beta chain emerged from a study of T cells in Graves' hyperthyroidism and ophthalmopathy. Study-wide background: Before any treatment, at initial diagnosis, peripheral blood was collected.

Regarding the study as a whole: Also found in blood were most expanded thyroid clonotypes above 0.001. By a 13 V-J model, ophthalmopathy was set apart from stable hyperthyroidism.

Amplification of TCR beta CDR3 regions used RNA as the template. First-round RT-PCR with HTBI primers amplified the TCR CDR3 region. MiXCR was run by TCRdb on the multiplex PCR reads, yielding one entry per CDR3 protein. The data contain hundreds of thousands of distinct CDR3 sequences, around 16% of them singletons. PBMCs were sourced from roughly 9.7 ml fresh peripheral blood. The V gene's germline CDR1 is SGHRS and CDR2 YFSETQ. The CDR3 totals 13 residues. Trimming removed 5 bases from V and 4 bases from J, with 11 bases in between. This clonotype was detected only a few times. Its antigen is as yet unknown. This may be a read error, as it is one base from a much larger clone.

This TCR came from a woman between 25 and 40 years old with Graves' hyperthyroidism. Sequencing was done on a sample of blood. The J gene is TRBJ2-3, the V gene TRBV5-1; no firm D call. In DNA form, the CDR3 reads TGCGCCAGCAGTTTGCCCCTCGCAGATACGCAGTATTTT. Its translation is CASSLPLADTQYF.